The subject of this entry is one T cell receptor (beta chain). Its antigen is not identified. The data stem from a study of T cells in localized non-small cell lung cancer. General study findings and limits: There was higher T cell clonality in uninvolved adjacent lung than in tumor, and it was highest there.

TCRdb keeps only in-frame clones here, not all; method: immunoSEQ multiplex PCR. The table has tens of thousands of clones, around 86% seen once. Germline CDR1 reads SGHVS; CDR2 reads FQNEAQ. Deletions cut 4 bases from V and 0 bases from J, with 19 bases between. The CDR3 contains 18 residues. The specimen comprised peripheral blood, sampled before any cancer treatment. The TCR sequence derives from a woman between 18 and 50 years old with stage III lung adenocarcinoma. The J gene is TRBJ2-1, the V gene TRBV7-8; D is unclear. CDR3 DNA: TGTGCCAGCAGCTCTAGAGCCCCCTTACAGAGCTCCTACAATGAGCAGTTCTTC. It is translated as CASSSRAPLQSSYNEQFF.